This T cell receptor beta chain was profiled in a study of cytomegalovirus exposure and HLA in healthy donors. Study-wide results and limits: Confirmation in vitro established that a few CMV-associated chains were specific for CMV antigens.

Only in-frame clones appear in the TCRdb table, and some are missing; sequencing was by immunoSEQ multiplex PCR. The sample records 60,000 to 65,000 clones, 90% to 96% being singletons. In regard to this clone: Its antigen is as yet unknown.

This sequence was found in a woman aged 18-29 years in good health and CMV-seronegative. Sequencing used PBMCs.

The CDR3 loop is CASSDRTGGIYGYTF. In DNA, the CDR3 is TGTGCCAGCAGTGACAGGACAGGGGGCATCTATGGCTACACCTTC. V and J are TRBV6-1 and TRBJ1-2, with 11 bases lining up with TRBD1. After removal of 3 bases from V and 4 bases from J, the junction contained 4 bases not matched to a gene. CDR1 and CDR2 (germline): MNHNS, SASEGT. The CDR3 length is 15 residues.